Listed below are T cell receptor beta chains from one sample, sequenced in a study of early T cells in non-severe SARS-CoV-2 infection. Via MiXCR, TCRdb re-called the 5' RACE reads, giving one row per CDR3 protein. This sample yields some 60,000 distinct CDR3 sequences, of which 7.5% to 10% are seen a single time; over 1% belongs to the top ten. Sequencing was carried out using whole blood. These receptors were obtained from an adult who was a healthcare worker with PCR-confirmed SARS-CoV-2 infection or an uninfected control (not recorded which). The CDR3 runs from the conserved cysteine through the conserved F or W. The D gene is left open where the match is weak.

v_call,d_call,cdr3_aa
TRBV7-9,-,CASSLETGGPLHF
TRBV28,TRBD1,CASSQGQNRKAFF
TRBV12-3/TRBV12-4,TRBD2,CASTQGLAGLDTQYF
TRBV11-2,TRBD1,CASSQTRRGLSQETQYF
TRBV19,-,CASSIDSLRQPQHF
TRBV18,-,CASSPPGMYGYTF
TRBV7-8,-,CASSLAQGRGQLFF
TRBV4-1,-,CASSQERGGPPNTEAFF
TRBV15,-,CATSRVLQPHEAFF
TRBV10-3,-,CAISDLRETQYF
TRBV6-5,-,CASSYAGLPNEKLFF
TRBV6-6,TRBD2,CASSYLPRAGGHGDTQYF
TRBV20-1,TRBD1,CSAHPGQGVRETQYF
TRBV25-1,-,CASSEYKDTEAFF
TRBV20-1,TRBD1,CSAPAGQGHNEQFF
TRBV2,-,CASSPAPAGPSYGYTF
TRBV4-1,TRBD1,CASSQASGTGINQPQHF
TRBV5-1,-,CASSPSSSGPQHF
TRBV5-1,-,CASSPLGQEANYGYTF
TRBV2,-,CASSKDTHSNQPQHF
TRBV7-2,-,CASSLDRGADTQYF
TRBV2,TRBD1,CASSNRDRGQDTQYF
TRBV19,-,CASSIGLNEKLFF
TRBV19,-,CASSPPGSNEQFF
TRBV30,-,CAWSTLGFPRGELFF
TRBV12-3/TRBV12-4,-,CASSPLLPGTHGYTF
TRBV6-2/TRBV6-3,TRBD2,CASRTLAGVTYF
TRBV18,-,CASSPRTASTDTQYF
TRBV6-1,TRBD1,CASSTRPDGGQLWHF
TRBV9,-,CASSVGPSEDTQYF
TRBV6-4,TRBD1,CASSVGQNYGYTF
TRBV4-3,-,CASSQGGDLDDYGYTF
TRBV20-1,-,CSARGINTGELFF
TRBV3-1,TRBD1,CASSSTGVYPGYTF
TRBV20-1,-,CSARQEVSTDTQYF
TRBV7-3,-,CASRYGTRPSNTEAFF
TRBV6-5,TRBD1,CASSYGQVLSGANVLTF
TRBV5-5,-,CASSLEFAGTSKETQYF
TRBV9,-,CASSLDSYQETQYF
TRBV3-1,-,CASSQGGNYGYTF